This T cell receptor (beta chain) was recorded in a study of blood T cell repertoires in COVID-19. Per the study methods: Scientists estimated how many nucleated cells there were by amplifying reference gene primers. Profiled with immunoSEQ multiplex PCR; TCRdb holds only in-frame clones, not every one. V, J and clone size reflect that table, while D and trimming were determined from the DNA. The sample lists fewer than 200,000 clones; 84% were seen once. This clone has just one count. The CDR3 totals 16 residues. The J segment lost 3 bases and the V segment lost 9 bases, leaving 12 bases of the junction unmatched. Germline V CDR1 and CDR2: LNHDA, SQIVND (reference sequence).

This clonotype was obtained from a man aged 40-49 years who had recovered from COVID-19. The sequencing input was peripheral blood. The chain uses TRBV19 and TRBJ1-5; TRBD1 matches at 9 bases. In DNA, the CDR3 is TGTGCCAGGCCCCGGGACAGGGCGAGGAACAATCAGCCCCAGCATTTT. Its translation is CARPRDRARNNQPQHF.